Below are 2 T cell receptor beta chains sequenced from a single sample in a study of T-cell memory formation after mild COVID-19. TCRdb ran MiXCR on the 5' RACE reads and lists one entry per CDR3 protein. The data show 120,000 to 150,000 distinct CDR3 sequences, about 5.7% seen once. The sample taken for sequencing was PBMCs or a T cell subset sorted from them (not recorded which). These receptors came from an adult woman who had mild COVID-19 (a few samples of this study predate the infection). Cell type and time point are not known.

This clonotype appeared many times. This chain uses TRBV5-5 with TRBJ2-3; 7 bases agree with TRBD1. Germline V CDR1 and CDR2: SGHKS, YYEKEE (reference sequence). The CDR3 has 15 residues. Losses at the gene ends were 3 bases for V and 6 bases for J; bases not matched to a gene: 10. CDR3 DNA sequence: TGTGCCAGCAGCTCGCCCTCTGGACAGGCGGATACGCAGTATTTT. It specifies CASSSPSGQADTQYF.

This clonotype was recorded at least ten times. The chain uses TRBV15 and TRBJ1-3, with D perhaps TRBD1 (6 bases). CDR1 and CDR2 (germline): LNHNV, YYDKDF (reference sequence). CDR3 length: 15 amino acids. Trimming removed 0 bases at V and 2 bases at J, with 8 bases between. Written as DNA, the CDR3 is TGTGCCACCAGCAGAGATCCAGGGGCTGGAAACACCATATATTTT. Translating it yields CATSRDPGAGNTIYF.